These T cell receptor beta chains were read from a single sample in a study of T cells in Graves' hyperthyroidism and ophthalmopathy. TCRdb called the multiplex PCR reads again in MiXCR, with one record for every CDR3 protein. The table records approximately 480,000 distinct CDR3 sequences, 20% of them present only once. Sequencing input: blood. The receptors were sampled from a man between 18 and 29 years old with Graves' hyperthyroidism. The CDR3 runs from the conserved cysteine through the conserved F or W. A D gene is named only where the DNA matches it firmly. Clone size is shown for a subset of rows, as once, few, many or a class of expanded clone.

d_call,clone_size,j_call,v_call,cdr3_aa,cdr3_nt
-,-,TRBJ1-1,TRBV30,CAWSRFVGPEAFF,TGTGCCTGGAGTCGTTTTGTAGGTCCCGAAGCTTTCTTT
-,many,TRBJ1-1,TRBV12-3/TRBV12-4,CASSLPRGGKVYTEAFF,TGTGCCAGCAGCCTCCCCCGGGGGGGCAAAGTTTACACTGAAGCTTTCTTT
-,many,TRBJ1-1,TRBV2,CASEWDTEAFF,TGTGCCAGCGAGTGGGATACTGAAGCTTTCTTT
TRBD2,many,TRBJ2-7,TRBV2,CASSEGPSGSYEQYF,TGCGCCAGCAGTGAAGGGCCTAGCGGGAGTTACGAGCAGTACTTC
TRBD1,-,TRBJ2-7,TRBV12-3/TRBV12-4,CASTPSRTGVSGEQYF,TGTGCCAGCACCCCATCCCGGACAGGGGTGAGCGGCGAGCAGTACTTC
-,few,TRBJ1-6,TRBV15,CATSKSSYNSPLHF,TGTGCCACGTCAAAGAGCTCCTATAATTCACCCCTCCACTTT
TRBD1,-,TRBJ1-1,TRBV27,CASSFMGTGTEAFF,TGTGCCAGCAGTTTCATGGGGACAGGAACTGAAGCTTTCTTT
-,-,TRBJ1-2,TRBV12-3/TRBV12-4,CASSSQAGKAVTF,TGTGCCAGCAGTTCCCAGGCAGGAAAGGCGGTCACCTTC
-,few,TRBJ2-7,TRBV20-1,CSASDGAASYEQYF,TGCAGTGCCTCAGACGGCGCGGCCTCCTACGAGCAGTACTTC
-,-,TRBJ2-7,TRBV6-1,CASREGPYEQYF,TGTGCCAGCAGAGAGGGGCCCTACGAGCAGTACTTC
-,many,TRBJ1-2,TRBV19,CASSSLNYGYTF,TGTGCCAGTAGTAGCCTTAACTATGGCTACACCTTC
TRBD1,-,TRBJ1-3,TRBV6-1,CASGQGAGNTIYF,TGTGCCAGCGGACAGGGGGCTGGAAACACCATATATTTT
TRBD1,-,TRBJ2-2,TRBV7-8,CASSLRDRGLGELFF,TGTGCCAGCAGCCTCCGGGACAGGGGGCTCGGGGAGCTGTTTTTT
-,-,TRBJ2-7,TRBV28,CASFATDRITYEQYF,TGTGCCAGCTTTGCAACTGACAGAATTACCTACGAGCAGTACTTC
-,many,TRBJ2-7,TRBV20-1,CSARDLGSSYEQYF,TGCAGTGCTAGAGATCTTGGCAGTTCCTACGAGCAGTACTTC
TRBD1,-,TRBJ2-7,TRBV11-2,CASSFQDARTGIEQYF,TGTGCCAGCAGCTTCCAAGACGCTAGGACAGGGATCGAGCAGTACTTC
-,-,TRBJ2-7,TRBV7-9,CASSQPSTGSYEQYF,TGCGCCAGCAGCCAGCCGTCGACGGGTTCCTACGAGCAGTACTTC
-,-,TRBJ1-6,TRBV4-1,CASSHPPGLPNSPLHF,TGCGCCAGCAGCCACCCCCCCGGCCTGCCTAATTCACCCCTCCACTTT
-,many,TRBJ1-1,TRBV19,CASSIGHTEAFF,TGTGCCAGTAGTATAGGACACACTGAAGCTTTCTTT
-,-,TRBJ1-1,TRBV30,CAWSVRGDEAFF,TGTGCCTGGAGTGTACGAGGGGATGAAGCTTTCTTT
-,many,TRBJ2-2,TRBV11-3,CASSVGYMELFF,TGTGCCAGCAGCGTAGGGTACATGGAGCTGTTTTTT
-,many,TRBJ2-5,TRBV20-1,CSARDWGFLGAETQYF,TGCAGTGCTAGAGATTGGGGGTTCCTCGGAGCGGAGACCCAGTACTTC
-,-,TRBJ1-2,TRBV24-1,CATSVWDNYGYTF,TGTGCCACCAGTGTTTGGGATAACTATGGCTACACCTTC
TRBD1,many,TRBJ1-1,TRBV2,CASRGTGGSNTEAFF,TGTGCCAGCAGGGGGACAGGAGGGTCGAACACTGAAGCTTTCTTT
-,many,TRBJ1-2,TRBV29-1,CSADPGPYGYTF,TGCAGCGCCGACCCGGGGCCCTATGGCTACACCTTC
-,-,TRBJ2-6,TRBV7-2,CASSFQGGRLGANVLTF,TGTGCCAGCAGCTTTCAGGGGGGTAGGTTGGGGGCCAACGTCCTGACTTTC
-,many,TRBJ2-7,TRBV20-1,CSARASRTYEQYF,TGCAGTGCTAGAGCATCTAGAACCTACGAGCAGTACTTC
-,many,TRBJ2-5,TRBV5-5,CASSLVPNQETQYF,TGTGCCAGCAGCTTAGTACCTAACCAAGAGACCCAGTACTTC
-,many,TRBJ2-6,TRBV13,CASSYGQAGANVLTF,TGTGCCAGCAGCTACGGCCAGGCGGGGGCCAACGTCCTGACTTTC
TRBD2,many,TRBJ2-5,TRBV15,CATSGAGDGETQYF,TGTGCCACCAGCGGGGCGGGGGACGGGGAGACCCAGTACTTC
-,many,TRBJ2-3,TRBV11-2,CASSLVGSDTQYF,TGTGCCAGCAGCTTAGTTGGGTCAGATACGCAGTATTTT
TRBD2,-,TRBJ2-7,TRBV7-8,CASSTPGGGSSYEQYF,TGTGCCAGCAGTACTCCGGGGGGGGGCAGCTCCTACGAGCAGTACTTC
TRBD1,-,TRBJ1-1,TRBV7-9,CASSATGVNTEAFF,TGTGCCAGCAGCGCGACAGGGGTAAACACTGAAGCTTTCTTT
-,many,TRBJ1-1,TRBV12-3/TRBV12-4,CASSFNDRKGEAFF,TGTGCCAGCAGTTTTAATGACAGAAAAGGTGAAGCTTTCTTT
-,many,TRBJ2-6,TRBV15,CATSSPPSGSSGANVLTF,TGTGCCACCAGCAGTCCCCCATCGGGGAGCTCTGGGGCCAACGTCCTGACTTTC
TRBD2,many,TRBJ2-7,TRBV12-3/TRBV12-4,CASSSSSGSSYEQYF,TGTGCCAGCAGTTCCTCTAGCGGAAGCTCCTACGAGCAGTACTTC
TRBD1,many,TRBJ1-3,TRBV12-3/TRBV12-4,CASTTGARGNTIYF,TGTGCCAGCACAACAGGGGCGAGGGGAAACACCATATATTTT
TRBD2,once,TRBJ2-7,TRBV7-2,CAWSGVLMSSYEQYF,TGTGCCTGGAGCGGGGTGCTAATGAGCTCCTACGAGCAGTACTTC
-,many,TRBJ1-1,TRBV19,CASTYGGLGTEAFF,TGTGCCAGTACTTATGGAGGGCTTGGGACTGAAGCTTTCTTT
-,many,TRBJ2-7,TRBV28,CASSLRGNHYEQYF,TGTGCCAGCAGTTTGAGGGGAAACCACTACGAGCAGTACTTC
TRBD1,once,TRBJ2-5,TRBV12-3/TRBV12-4,CASSPGQGLGTQYF,TGTGCCAGCAGTCCGGGACAGGGGCTTGGGACCCAGTACTTC
-,-,TRBJ2-5,TRBV29-1,CSVEAGLEETQYF,TGCAGCGTCGAAGCAGGGTTGGAAGAGACCCAGTACTTC
TRBD1,-,TRBJ2-7,TRBV6-1,CAIRLQGTYEQYF,TGTGCCATCCGGCTACAGGGGACCTACGAGCAGTACTTC
-,-,TRBJ1-3,TRBV12-3/TRBV12-4,CASSLVGGIRSGNTIYF,TGTGCCAGCAGTTTAGTCGGAGGGATCCGCTCTGGAAACACCATATATTTT
-,few,TRBJ1-5,TRBV10-3,CAIRGTLDQPQHF,TGTGCCATCAGGGGGACTCTCGATCAGCCCCAGCATTTT
-,many,TRBJ1-1,TRBV29-1,CSALGGVWAEAFF,TGCAGCGCCCTCGGGGGCGTTTGGGCTGAAGCTTTCTTT
-,many,TRBJ1-5,TRBV28,CASRQTEYSNQPQHF,TGTGCCAGCAGGCAGACAGAATATAGCAATCAGCCCCAGCATTTT
TRBD1,many,TRBJ2-7,TRBV6-5,CASTSTGFSYEQYF,TGTGCCAGCACTTCGACAGGGTTCTCCTACGAGCAGTACTTC
-,many,TRBJ2-5,TRBV4-1,CASSQVPGRQETQYF,TGCGCCAGCAGCCAAGTTCCGGGGCGACAAGAGACCCAGTACTTC
-,many,TRBJ2-5,TRBV15,CATSSPRDYQETQYF,TGTGCCACCAGCTCACCGCGGGACTACCAAGAGACCCAGTACTTC
-,many,TRBJ2-5,TRBV2,CASSGTTGFGVGETQYF,TGTGCCAGCAGTGGAACTACAGGGTTTGGTGTAGGAGAGACCCAGTACTTC
TRBD1,many,TRBJ2-7,TRBV28,CARPGQGTYEQYF,TGTGCCAGGCCGGGACAGGGCACATACGAGCAGTACTTC
TRBD1,many,TRBJ2-5,TRBV7-9,CASSSTGGDETQYF,TGTGCCAGCAGCTCAACAGGGGGCGACGAGACCCAGTACTTC
TRBD1,-,TRBJ1-5,TRBV20-1,CSARPTGGSRQPQHF,TGCAGTGCTAGGCCGACAGGGGGGTCGAGGCAGCCCCAGCATTTT
-,many,TRBJ2-7,TRBV2,CASLSGYYEQYF,TGTGCCAGCCTTTCGGGGTACTACGAGCAGTACTTC
TRBD2,-,TRBJ2-5,TRBV6-2/TRBV6-3,CASSFGTSGGAVETQYF,TGTGCCAGCAGCTTTGGGACTAGCGGGGGGGCGGTCGAGACCCAGTACTTC
TRBD1,many,TRBJ1-1,TRBV6-1,CASGQVPGGTTEAFF,TGTGCCAGTGGACAGGTCCCAGGAGGAACCACTGAAGCTTTCTTT
-,-,TRBJ1-1,TRBV12-3/TRBV12-4,CASTQVQGRYGEAFF,TGTGCCAGCACCCAGGTGCAGGGGAGGTATGGGGAAGCTTTCTTT
TRBD1,-,TRBJ2-5,TRBV29-1,CSAGQLETQYF,TGCAGCGCGGGACAGTTAGAGACCCAGTACTTC